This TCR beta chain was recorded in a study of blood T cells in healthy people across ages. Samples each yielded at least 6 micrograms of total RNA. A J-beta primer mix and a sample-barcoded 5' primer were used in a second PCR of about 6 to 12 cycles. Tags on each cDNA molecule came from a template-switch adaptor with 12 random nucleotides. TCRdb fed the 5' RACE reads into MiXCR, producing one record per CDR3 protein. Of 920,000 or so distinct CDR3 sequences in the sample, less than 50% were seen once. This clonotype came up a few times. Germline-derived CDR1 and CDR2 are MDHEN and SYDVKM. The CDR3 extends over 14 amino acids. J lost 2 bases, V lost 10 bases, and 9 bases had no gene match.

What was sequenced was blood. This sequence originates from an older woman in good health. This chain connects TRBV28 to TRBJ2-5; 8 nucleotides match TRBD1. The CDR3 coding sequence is TGTGCCACCCTCTCCAGGGGGCGGCAAGAGACCCAGTACTTC. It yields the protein CATLSRGRQETQYF.